This T cell receptor (beta chain) is from a study of cytomegalovirus exposure and HLA in healthy donors. General study points: Some V segments (TRBV6-2 and TRBV6-3 among them) were excluded as indistinguishable. Later analysis associated a missense DCLRE1C variant with TCR beta V- and J-gene trimming. Only CMV serostatus was available as immune exposure information. About 90% or about 30% of the time was how often most TCR beta V segments were productive, according to an earlier analysis.

With 60 Vbeta and 13 Jbeta primers, the PCR was carried out. The repertoire was sequenced with immunoSEQ multiplex PCR; TCRdb's copy has only in-frame clones and lacks some. With 68,000 or so clones in the sample, the ten largest clones hold roughly 7.4%. The CDR3 sequence is 16 residues long. Germline loops: CDR1 LGHNA, CDR2 YSLEER. Concerning this clone: Its antigen is not identified. At one end, the junction sequence differs from germline, possibly due to a read error. Other DNA variants within this sample encode the same CDR3.

The J gene is TRBJ1-6, the V gene TRBV4-3, with 9 bases identical to TRBD1. The receptor was isolated from a female donor in good health and CMV-seropositive. Sequenced: PBMCs. CDR3 sequence (DNA): TGCGCCAGCAGCCAAGGGGCCGACAGGGGGAATTCACCCCTCCATTTT. Translating it yields CASSQGADRGNSPLHF.